What follows describes a single TCR beta chain. Its cognate antigen is unknown. Clones were sequenced by immunoSEQ multiplex PCR, and TCRdb holds only the in-frame ones, with some missing. In the table there are about 150,000 clones, about 95% of which are singletons. The sample is drawn from a study of T cell responses to AZD1222 COVID-19 vaccine. Study outcomes and limitations: The peak T cell response came first, and repertoires were sampled only after it.

The sample was peripheral blood, taken on day 0 of AZD1222 vaccination. The TCR was taken from an adult in good health.

The CDR3 DNA is TGTGCCAGCAGTTCCCTATGGAGCAATCAGCCCCAGCATTTT. This translates into CASSSLWSNQPQHF. The gene calls are TRBV28 and TRBJ1-5; no reliable D call. Germline V gives CDR1 MDHEN, CDR2 SYDVKM. The V and J ends lost 4 bases and 1 base respectively, with 8 bases between them. CDR3 length equals 14 residues.